This T cell receptor beta chain appears in the sequencing data of a study of T cells after yellow fever vaccination. General observations from the study: The CD4 compartment and the CD8 compartment contained a small share of clonotypes in common.

This clonotype was recorded at least ten times. Its specificity is not known. CDR1 and CDR2 from the germline V gene are SEHNR and FQNEAQ (reference sequence). The CDR3 covers 13 residues. V was clipped by 3 bases and J by 7 bases, with 10 bases between them. TCRdb re-called the 5' RACE reads through MiXCR, storing one row per CDR3 protein. Of approximately 240,000 distinct CDR3 sequences listed, roughly 3.7% are singletons. The rearrangement uses TRBV7-9 and TRBJ2-1; D gene unclear. The sample here was PBMCs, taken 15 days after the yellow fever booster vaccination. This receptor was taken from a man aged 18-30 years who received the YFV17D yellow fever vaccine. The CDR3 reads CASSFFSVNEQFF. DNA of the CDR3: TGTGCCAGCAGCTTTTTCAGTGTGAATGAGCAGTTCTTC. Drawing the rest from reference TRBV7-9 and TRBJ2-1, the complete variable domain is DTGVSQNPRHKITKRGQNVTFRCDPISEHNRLYWYRQTLGQGPEFLTYFQNEAQLEKSRLLSDRFSAERPKGSFSTLEIQRTEQGDSAMYLCASSFFSVNEQFFGPGTRLTVL.